This T cell receptor beta chain emerged from a study of T cell changes during pregnancy in multiple sclerosis (dated by TCRdb to between 2017 and 2020). General notes on the study: The study examined how the T cell repertoire changed over the course of pregnancy in women with multiple sclerosis.

A few counts support this clone. Its antigen remains unidentified. No much larger clone is present one base from it, and per-base qualities are unavailable. The library was prepared using the immunoSEQ multiplex PCR assay. In its TCRdb copy, this immuneACCESS table keeps in-frame sequences only and misses some clones. Where compared with another copy, unresolved V genes explain less than half of these, and the others have no known cause. This sample gives 90,000 to 120,000 clones in total; around nine tenths of them show up just once. Approximately 1.2% of the sample belongs to the ten largest clones. Trimming accounts for 4 bases at V and 0 bases at J, while the number of junction bases matched to no gene is 7. From a lookup of the germline V gene (reference sequence), CDR1 and CDR2 are SGHNT and YYREEE. Spanning cysteine to phenylalanine, the CDR3 consists of 16 amino acids. Here the CDR3 DNA is all that survives: 48 bases in frame from base 1.

Here the sequenced sample was peripheral blood, taken in the second trimester of pregnancy. The sequence was obtained from a female donor with multiple sclerosis, enrolled in a pregnancy study. The chain is encoded by TRBV5-4 joined to TRBJ1-2, with 9 middle bases fitting TRBD1. The CDR3 has the sequence CASSRTGGATNYGYTF. The nucleotides are TGTGCCAGCAGCAGAACAGGGGGCGCGACTAACTATGGCTACACCTTC.